The present T cell receptor beta chain was sequenced within a study of glioma-infiltrating T cells after dendritic cell vaccination. The length of the CDR3 is 17 residues. The germline V and J ends were trimmed by 3 bases and 3 bases, with 22 bases remaining between them. In germline, CDR1 is SGHRS, CDR2 YFSETQ. Using immunoSEQ multiplex PCR, the repertoire was profiled, and TCRdb retains in-frame clones only, with some absent. The table has 55,000 to 75,000 clones, roughly four fifths seen once; the top ten hold approximately 14%. The time point is: after dendritic cell vaccination, including at tumor progression/relapse.

Specimen: blood, collected after dendritic cell vaccination. The chain links TRBV5-1 to TRBJ2-7, with D maybe TRBD1 (6 bases). This receptor was identified in a human donor with glioblastoma. CDR3 DNA: TGCGCCAGCAGCTCGCCCCAGGGTGGGGGCATGTTCTACGAGCAGTACTTC. The encoded protein is CASSSPQGGGMFYEQYF.